A single sample is the source of the 30 T cell receptor beta chains below, sequenced in a study of T cell responses to AZD1222 COVID-19 vaccine. Produced via immunoSEQ multiplex PCR; TCRdb's table is partial and in-frame only. The table records about 140,000 clones, 85% to 95% of them present only once. The sequencing used peripheral blood, collected after recovery from COVID-19. The receptors shown here come from an adult who had recovered from COVID-19.

The rearrangement uses TRBV7-2 and TRBJ2-3; TRBD2 matches 10 bases. V lost 2 bases to trimming and J lost 6 bases; unmatched junction nucleotides: 5. CDR3 length equals 15 residues. The germline CDR1 and CDR2 sequences are SGHTA and FQGNSA. The CDR3 region is CASSLSSGRADTQYF. DNA of the CDR3: TGTGCCAGCAGCTTATCCAGCGGGAGGGCCGATACGCAGTATTTT.

The gene calls are TRBV19 and TRBJ2-6, with 10 bases fitting TRBD2. With V trimmed by 3 bases and J by 0 bases, 5 bases remained unmatched. This CDR3 region has 18 residues. Germline V gene lookup returns CDR1 LNHDA and CDR2 SQIVND (reference sequence). The CDR3 reads CASSILGLASSGANVLTF. In DNA form, the CDR3 reads TGTGCCAGTAGTATCCTGGGACTAGCGTCCTCTGGGGCCAACGTCCTGACTTTC.

This clone was observed a single time. The rearrangement joins TRBV11-3 to TRBJ2-5; 10 bases fit TRBD2. This CDR3 contains 16 residues. Germline loops: CDR1 SGHNT, CDR2 YENEEA. V was pared by 5 bases and J by 1 base, with 7 bases of the junction left unmatched. The DNA of the CDR3 is TGTGCCAGCAGCCCGGGACTAGCGTCAGCCCAAGAGACCCAGTACTTC. Translated: CASSPGLASAQETQYF.

The chain joins TRBV6-5 to TRBJ1-4, with 8 bases aligning to TRBD1. The J segment lost 7 bases and the V segment lost 6 bases, leaving 10 bases of the junction unmatched. There are 15 residues in the CDR3. Germline V gives CDR1 MNHEY, CDR2 SVGAGI. CDR3 coding DNA: TGTGCCAGCAGCATCGTCGGGACAGGTGCTGAAAAACTGTTTTTT. Translated: CASSIVGTGAEKLFF.

This chain links TRBV3-1 (or the pseudogene TRBV3-2) with TRBJ1-3, with a possible D match to TRBD1 (5 bases). Trimming removed 1 base from V and 1 base from J, with 8 bases in between. The CDR3 consists of 15 residues. CDR1 and CDR2 (germline): LGHDT, YNNKEL (reference sequence). CDR3 nucleotide sequence: TGTGCCAGCAGCCAAGGACAGATATCTGGAAACACCATATATTTT. This gives the protein CASSQGQISGNTIYF.

The J gene is TRBJ2-7, the V gene TRBV2; 7 nucleotides align to TRBD1. V lost 9 bases to trimming and J lost 3 bases; unmatched junction nucleotides: 5. This CDR3 region has 12 residues. The germline V gene encodes CDR1 SNHLY and CDR2 FYNNEI. DNA of the CDR3: TGTGCCAGGGGGGACAGTTACTACGAGCAGTACTTC. Translating it yields CARGDSYYEQYF.

The genes are TRBV19 and TRBJ1-6; maybe TRBD1 (6 bases). Trimming stripped 7 bases from V and 7 bases from J, with 17 bases between. CDR1 and CDR2 (germline): LNHDA, SQIVND (reference sequence). There are 15 residues in the CDR3. The DNA for the CDR3 is TGTGCCAGTAATCCCGGGGGCGGTGAGAATTCACCCCTCCACTTT. Amino acids: CASNPGGGENSPLHF.

The CDR3 sequence is CASTPGPANTEAFF. The CDR3 nucleotides read TGTGCCAGCACCCCGGGACCCGCGAACACTGAAGCTTTCTTT. This chain uses TRBV6-5 with TRBJ1-1; weak D call: TRBD1 (5 bases). CDR1 is MNHEY and CDR2 is SVGAGI in the germline V gene. The V end lost 7 bases, the J end lost 1 base, and 13 bases lay between the germline ends. The CDR3 runs 14 residues.

V is TRBV5-1 and J is TRBJ2-7; D assignment may be TRBD1 or TRBD2 (7 bases each). Germline CDR1 reads SGHRS; CDR2 reads YFSETQ. V shed 6 bases and J shed 1 base, with 14 bases lying between them. The CDR3 length is 14 residues. The CDR3 DNA follows: TGCGCCAGCAAAATCAGGGGGGGATCCTACGAGCAGTACTTC. This sequence encodes CASKIRGGSYEQYF.

The chain recombines TRBV19 with TRBJ2-3; TRBD2 is a possible D gene (6 bases). The CDR3 is 14 amino acids. With 8 bases removed from V and 7 bases from J, the gap between germline ends came to 19 bases. Germline assignment: CDR1 LNHDA and CDR2 SQIVND (reference sequence). The DNA of the CDR3 is TGTGCCAGTGCCCCGCGGACTACACCAAATACGCAGTATTTT. Protein: CASAPRTTPNTQYF. Looking up the rest from reference TRBV19 and TRBJ2-3 gives the full variable domain: DGGITQSPKYLFRKEGQNVTLSCEQNLNHDAMYWYRQDPGQGLRLIYYSQIVNDFQKGDIAEGYSVSREKKESFPLTVTSAQKNPTAFYLCASAPRTTPNTQYFGPGTRLTVL.

The chain combines TRBV7-2 with TRBJ2-3; tentatively, D is TRBD2 (6 bases). V was trimmed by 6 bases and J by 0 bases, leaving 13 bases between them. This CDR3 has 15 amino acids. CDR1 and CDR2 (germline): SGHTA, FQGNSA. DNA of the CDR3: TGTGCCAGCAGGGGGGACTTAAAGAGCACAGATACGCAGTATTTT. Protein sequence: CASRGDLKSTDTQYF.

The rearrangement joins TRBV2 to TRBJ2-3; TRBD1 aligns across 7 bases. The CDR3 runs 14 residues. Looked up from germline, CDR1 is SNHLY and CDR2 is FYNNEI. Unmatched junction bases numbered 3, after V lost 6 bases and J lost 0 bases. The CDR3 region has the DNA TGTGCCAGCAGGGACAGGTTAAGCACAGATACGCAGTATTTT. This sequence encodes CASRDRLSTDTQYF.

V is TRBV7-8 and J is TRBJ2-3; D tentatively reads TRBD1 or TRBD2 (5 bases each). Germline V gene sequence: CDR1 SGHVS, CDR2 FQNEAQ. The CDR3 runs 13 residues. Trimming shortened V by 6 bases and J by 2 bases, and 9 bases separated the two germline ends. The CDR3, as DNA: TGTGCCAGCAGGGGGGTCAACACAGATACGCAGTATTTT. This codes for CASRGVNTDTQYF.

The rearrangement joins TRBV30 to TRBJ2-7, with D possibly being TRBD1 (6 bases). V lost 1 base, J lost 8 bases, and 15 bases lay in between. The CDR3 extends over 13 amino acids. The germline V gene has CDR1 GTSNPN and CDR2 SVGIG (reference sequence). CDR3 loop: CAWSASLQGKQYF. The CDR3, as DNA: TGTGCCTGGAGTGCCTCTTTGCAGGGGAAGCAGTACTTC. Full variable domain (rest looked up from reference TRBV30 and TRBJ2-7): SQTIHQWPATLVQPVGSPLSLECTVEGTSNPNLYWYRQAAGRGLQLLFYSVGIGQISSEVPQNLSASRPQDRQFILSSKKLLLSDSGFYLCAWSASLQGKQYFGPGTRLTVT.

The chain is built from TRBV19 and TRBJ2-5; TRBD2 matches at 7 bases. With V trimmed by 3 bases and J by 1 base, 5 bases remained unmatched. Germline loops: CDR1 LNHDA, CDR2 SQIVND (reference sequence). The CDR3 covers 15 residues. The CDR3 DNA reads TGTGCCAGTAGTATTTGGGCGGGAGCCCAAGAGACCCAGTACTTC. As protein: CASSIWAGAQETQYF. Complete variable domain (other parts from reference TRBV19 and TRBJ2-5): DGGITQSPKYLFRKEGQNVTLSCEQNLNHDAMYWYRQDPGQGLRLIYYSQIVNDFQKGDIAEGYSVSREKKESFPLTVTSAQKNPTAFYLCASSIWAGAQETQYFGPGTRLLVL.

The chain is built from TRBV30 and TRBJ2-7; D unclear. CDR1 and CDR2 (germline): GTSNPN, SVGIG (reference sequence). V was pared by 0 bases and J by 4 bases, with 4 bases between. This CDR3 has 11 amino acids. The CDR3 region is CAWSVGYEQYF. Written as DNA, the CDR3 is TGTGCCTGGAGTGTAGGGTACGAGCAGTACTTC.

The chain combines TRBV11-3 with TRBJ2-7, with D perhaps matching TRBD1 or TRBD2 (5 bases each). The CDR3 sequence is 13 residues long. V shed 4 bases and J shed 6 bases, with 13 bases lying between them. From germline, CDR1 is SGHNT and CDR2 YENEEA. Here the CDR3 reads CASSSGPGFEQYF. CDR3 DNA: TGTGCCAGCAGCTCGGGACCGGGATTCGAGCAGTACTTC.

This clone occurred once. J is TRBJ2-1 and V is TRBV27; 8 nucleotides align to TRBD2. Per the germline V gene, CDR1 is MNHEY and CDR2 is SMNVEV (reference sequence). The CDR3 is 16 amino acids. Losses at the gene ends were 1 base for V and 9 bases for J; bases not matched to a gene: 11. Written as DNA, the CDR3 is TGTGCCAGCAGTTTATTCCTGGCGGGAGGTTCTGGTGAGCAGTTCTTC. Residues: CASSLFLAGGSGEQFF.

V is TRBV6-6 and J is TRBJ2-3; 7 nucleotides line up with TRBD1. J lost 9 bases, V lost 2 bases, and 11 bases had no gene match. Germline CDR1 and CDR2: MNHNY and SVGAGI (reference sequence). CDR3 size: 15 residues. The CDR3 region is CASSYPEPRQGTQYF. In DNA, the CDR3 is TGTGCCAGCAGTTACCCGGAACCGCGACAGGGAACGCAGTATTTT.

The CDR3 nucleotides read TGTGCCATCAGCGGGACAGGGGGCGATGAAAAACTGTTTTTT. It yields the protein CAISGTGGDEKLFF. V gene TRBV10-3 combines with J gene TRBJ1-4; 12 positions agree with TRBD1. The CDR3 is 14 amino acids. CDR1 is ENHRY and CDR2 is SYGVKD in the germline V gene. V shed 6 bases and J 6 bases; nucleotides not matched to a gene: 2.

The chain recombines TRBV24-1 with TRBJ1-4, with 10 nucleotides matching TRBD1. Germline V gene sequence: CDR1 KGHDR, CDR2 SFDVKD. The V segment lost 7 bases and the J segment 0 bases; nucleotides outside the gene matches: 4. The CDR3 runs 16 residues. The CDR3 DNA is TGTGCCACCAGGAACGGACAGGGGGCAACTAATGAAAAACTGTTTTTT. This translates into CATRNGQGATNEKLFF.

This chain uses TRBV6-2 or TRBV6-3 with TRBJ2-5, with 7 bases aligning to TRBD1. The CDR3 totals 17 residues. The V gene end was trimmed by 0 bases and the J gene end by 4 bases; junction bases not matched to a gene: 11. Per the germline V gene, CDR1 is MNHEY and CDR2 is SVGEGT. CDR3 coding DNA: TGTGCCAGCAGTTACTCTGACTTTCTACAGGGGCCAGAGACCCAGTACTTC. Amino acid sequence: CASSYSDFLQGPETQYF.

The chain recombines TRBV20-1 with TRBJ2-3, with TRBD2 matching 16 bases. The CDR3 length is 18 residues. From germline, CDR1 is DFQATT and CDR2 SNEGSKA (reference sequence). Trimming cost V 5 bases and J 2 bases; bases outside gene matches: 10. This CDR3 is CSARGGTSGRALTDTQYF. CDR3 bases: TGCAGTGCTCGTGGCGGGACTAGCGGGAGGGCCCTCACAGATACGCAGTATTTT.

This chain connects TRBV7-9 to TRBJ1-2; 7 nucleotides agree with TRBD1. Germline CDR1 and CDR2: SEHNR and FQNEAQ (reference sequence). The CDR3 loop spans 17 amino acids. Trimming cost V 0 bases and J 1 base; bases outside gene matches: 8. CDR3 DNA: TGTGCCAGCAGCTTAGCGCTCACGGGACAGAGTAACTATGGCTACACCTTC. Residues: CASSLALTGQSNYGYTF.

This chain joins TRBV5-6 and TRBJ1-4; D unclear. Trimming removed 0 bases at V and 0 bases at J, with 15 bases between. Germline V CDR1 and CDR2: SGHDT, YYEEEE. The CDR3 loop spans 18 amino acids. CDR3: CASSLAGRPTATNEKLFF. Here the CDR3 DNA reads TGTGCCAGCAGCTTGGCTGGCAGGCCAACGGCAACTAATGAAAAACTGTTTTTT. The complete variable domain, with remaining parts taken from reference TRBV5-6 and TRBJ1-4, reads DAGVTQSPTHLIKTRGQQVTLRCSPKSGHDTVSWYQQALGQGPQFIFQYYEEEERQRGNFPDRFSGHQFPNYSSELNVNALLLGDSALYLCASSLAGRPTATNEKLFFGSGTQLSVL.

The rearrangement uses TRBV4-2 and TRBJ2-2; 9 positions match TRBD2. Germline CDR1 and CDR2: LGHNA and YNFKEQ. Trimming took 4 bases from V and 6 from J; bases not matched to a gene: 15. This CDR3 comprises 18 residues. DNA for the CDR3: TGTGCCAGCAGCCTATCCTCGCGGGGGGGCATGGCGGCCGGGGAGCTGTTTTTT. It yields the protein CASSLSSRGGMAAGELFF.

The chain combines TRBV4-2 with TRBJ1-3; the D is unclear. This CDR3 is built from 16 residues. In germline, CDR1 is LGHNA, CDR2 YNFKEQ. V lost 1 base, J lost 0 bases, and 10 bases lay in between. The CDR3 nucleotides read TGTGCCAGCAGCCAAGGTTCGGGAGACTCTGGAAACACCATATATTTT. Its translation: CASSQGSGDSGNTIYF.

The chain has TRBV27 and TRBJ1-1; the D gene is possibly TRBD1 (6 bases). Trimming stripped 5 bases from V and 3 bases from J, with 19 bases between. Per the germline V gene, CDR1 is MNHEY and CDR2 is SMNVEV (reference sequence). CDR3 size: 16 residues. CDR3: CASSILGGAGDTEAFF. CDR3 bases: TGTGCCAGCAGTATTCTGGGGGGCGCCGGAGACACTGAAGCTTTCTTT.

The chain recombines TRBV27 with TRBJ2-1; TRBD2 matches at 12 bases. With V trimmed by 3 bases and J by 4 bases, 4 bases remained unmatched. This CDR3 contains 16 residues. The germline V gene encodes CDR1 MNHEY and CDR2 SMNVEV (reference sequence). In nucleotides, the CDR3 is TGTGCCAGCAGTTTTAGGGGACTAGCGGGTTACAATGAGCAGTTCTTC. This encodes CASSFRGLAGYNEQFF.

J is TRBJ2-7 and V is TRBV6-1; D unresolved. Trimming stripped 1 base from V and 3 bases from J, with 7 bases between. This CDR3 contains 13 residues. Germline assignment: CDR1 MNHNS and CDR2 SASEGT. The CDR3, as DNA: TGTGCCAGCAGTGAAGGAGAACTCTACGAGCAGTACTTC. Amino acids: CASSEGELYEQYF.